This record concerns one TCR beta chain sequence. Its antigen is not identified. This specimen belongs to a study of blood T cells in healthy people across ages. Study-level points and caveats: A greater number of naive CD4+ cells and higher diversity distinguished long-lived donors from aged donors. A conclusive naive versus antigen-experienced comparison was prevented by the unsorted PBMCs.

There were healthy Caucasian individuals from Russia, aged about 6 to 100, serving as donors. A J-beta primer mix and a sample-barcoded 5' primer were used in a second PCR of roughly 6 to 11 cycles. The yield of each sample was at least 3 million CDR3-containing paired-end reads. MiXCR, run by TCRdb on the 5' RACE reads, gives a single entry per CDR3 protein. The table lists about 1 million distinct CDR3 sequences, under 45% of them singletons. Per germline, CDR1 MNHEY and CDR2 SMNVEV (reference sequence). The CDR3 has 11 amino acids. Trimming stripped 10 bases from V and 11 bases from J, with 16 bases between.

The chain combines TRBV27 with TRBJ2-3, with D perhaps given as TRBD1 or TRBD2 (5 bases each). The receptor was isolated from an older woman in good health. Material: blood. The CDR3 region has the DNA TGTGCCACCCAGAGGGGAAGCGTGCAGTATTTT. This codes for CATQRGSVQYF.